A selection of T cell receptor beta chains follows, all from one sample in a study of CD8+ T cells in alopecia areata. Generated by immunoSEQ multiplex PCR, the TCRdb table keeps only in-frame clones and is missing some. The table includes some 170,000 clones, less than 80% detected once. The sample consisted of CD8+ T cells sorted from blood, taken at week 0. The receptor set was obtained from a human donor with alopecia areata. Both conserved end residues are part of each CDR3. The order of the fields is clone size, D gene, V gene, J gene, CDR3 DNA, CDR3 protein. A D gene is named only where the DNA matches it firmly. Only some rows state a clone size, as once, few, many or a class for expanded clones.

>-|-|TRBV9|TRBJ2-2
TGTGCCAGCGCCTTAAGTAAGGGGGAGCTGTTTTTT
CASALSKGELFF
>-|-|TRBV2|TRBJ2-3
TGTGCCAGCAGTGAGGGCGATACCACAGATACGCAGTATTTT
CASSEGDTTDTQYF
>-|TRBD1|TRBV9|TRBJ1-2
TGTGCCAGCAGCGTAGGACAGGGGGTATATGGCTACACCTTC
CASSVGQGVYGYTF
>-|-|TRBV15|TRBJ2-3
TGTGCCACCAGCAGAGGTGCCTTAGCGGCGAGCACAGATACGCAGTATTTT
CATSRGALAASTDTQYF
>-|-|TRBV15|TRBJ1-5
TGTGCCACCAGCAGAGATTTAGGGTCTGGTCAGCCCCAGCATTTT
CATSRDLGSGQPQHF
>-|TRBD2|TRBV4-1|TRBJ2-1
TGCGCCAGCAGCCGCGGGGGGCGAGAGTTCTTC
CASSRGGREFF
>-|TRBD1|TRBV15|TRBJ2-5
TGTGCCACCAGCAGACCCGAACAGGGGATGGAGACCCAGTACTTC
CATSRPEQGMETQYF
>once|-|TRBV5-6|TRBJ2-5
TGTGCCAGCAGCTTGGCCTTGGGACCCGGAGCTGAGACCCAGTACTTC
CASSLALGPGAETQYF
>-|-|TRBV6-5|TRBJ2-7
TGTGCCAGCAGTTACTCAGGGGCCTACGAGCAGTACTTC
CASSYSGAYEQYF
>few|TRBD2|TRBV4-2|TRBJ2-7
TGTGCCAGCAGCCAAGTCGATAGCGGGACCTACGAGCAGTACTTC
CASSQVDSGTYEQYF
>-|-|TRBV30|TRBJ1-1
TGTGCCTACTCACGGGTGAACACTGAAGCTTTCTTT
CAYSRVNTEAFF
>-|-|TRBV6-5|TRBJ1-5
TGTGCCAGCAGTTACTCCAGGTCTAGCAATCAGCCCCAGCATTTT
CASSYSRSSNQPQHF
>-|-|TRBV29-1|TRBJ2-7
TGCAGCGTTGAAGATGGGGCACCAGGGTACGAGCAGTACTTC
CSVEDGAPGYEQYF
>-|-|TRBV13|TRBJ2-1
TGTGCCAGCAGCAGAAGGACAGCGGTCTTCTACAATGAGCAGTTCTTC
CASSRRTAVFYNEQFF
>-|TRBD1|TRBV14|TRBJ1-1
TGTGCCAGCAGCCAATTCATCCAGACCAGGGGGCCCCTCACTGAAGCTTTCTTT
CASSQFIQTRGPLTEAFF
>-|-|TRBV15|TRBJ1-5
TGTGCCACCAGCAGAGATCTGCAGATTAATCAGCCCCAGCATTTT
CATSRDLQINQPQHF
>-|-|TRBV5-6|TRBJ2-1
TGTGCCAGCAGCTTGGTATACAATGAGCAGTTCTTC
CASSLVYNEQFF
>-|-|TRBV9|TRBJ2-1
TGTGCCAGCAGCGCGTCGGGGGAACGGTACAATGAGCAGTTCTTC
CASSASGERYNEQFF
>-|TRBD2|TRBV29-1|TRBJ2-3
TGCAGCGTTGAATCGCGGGGCCTAGCGGCAGATACGCAGTATTTT
CSVESRGLAADTQYF
>-|-|TRBV29-1|TRBJ2-7
TGCAGCGTCCGGGACAACTCCTACGAGCAGTACTTC
CSVRDNSYEQYF
>-|TRBD2|TRBV13|TRBJ2-2
TGTGCCAGCAGCCCAGGGACTACCGCCGGGGAGCTGTTTTTT
CASSPGTTAGELFF
>-|-|TRBV6-6|TRBJ2-7
TGTGCCAGCTCTTCTACCTACGAGCAGTACTTC
CASSSTYEQYF
>-|-|TRBV12-5|TRBJ1-5
TGTGCTAGTGGCCAAGGTTCTAGCAATCAGCCCCAGCATTTT
CASGQGSSNQPQHF
>-|TRBD1|TRBV9|TRBJ1-6
TGTGCCAGCAGCGCTGGGACAGGGAATTCACCCCTCCACTTT
CASSAGTGNSPLHF
>few|-|TRBV10-3|TRBJ2-5
TGTGCCATCAGTGATGCGTCACTATGGGAGACCCAGTACTTC
CAISDASLWETQYF
>few|-|TRBV1|TRBJ2-2
TGCACCAGCAGCCGGAGGACTAGCGCCATAGAGCTGTTTTTT
CTSSRRTSAIELFF
>-|TRBD2|TRBV7-2|TRBJ2-5
TGTGCCAGCAGCCCCCGTGGGGGGGTGATCCAAGAGACCCAGTACTTC
CASSPRGGVIQETQYF
>-|-|TRBV5-1|TRBJ1-4
TGCGCCAGCAGCTTGCGGGGACTGAGGTCCACTGAAAAACTGTTTTTT
CASSLRGLRSTEKLFF
>-|TRBD2|TRBV29-1|TRBJ2-3
TGCAGCCTTTCTTTAGCGGGGGGCACCACAGATACGCAGTATTTT
CSLSLAGGTTDTQYF
>-|TRBD1|TRBV5-6|TRBJ2-5
TGTGCCAGCAGCGATCAGGGGGCGTACCAAGAGACCCAGTACTTC
CASSDQGAYQETQYF
>-|-|TRBV27|TRBJ1-5
TGTGCCAGCAGCCCGGGGCCGGGGGCCGGGGATCAGCCCCAGCATTTT
CASSPGPGAGDQPQHF
>few|-|TRBV7-9|TRBJ1-2
TGTGCCAGCAGCTTCGCCGTGGATTATGGCTACACCTTC
CASSFAVDYGYTF
>-|-|TRBV27|TRBJ2-1
TGTGCCAGCAGCACATACAGCGACAATGAGCAGTTCTTC
CASSTYSDNEQFF
>once|TRBD1|TRBV2|TRBJ2-5
TGTGCCGGACAGGGTTTGATGGAGACCCAGTACTTC
CAGQGLMETQYF
>many|-|TRBV15|TRBJ2-7
TGTGCCACCAGCGGCCAAACTTACGAGCAGTACTTC
CATSGQTYEQYF
>-|-|TRBV15|TRBJ2-7
TGTGCCACCAGCGGAGAAATCTACGAGCAGTACTTC
CATSGEIYEQYF
>-|TRBD2|TRBV13|TRBJ2-1
TGTGCCAGCAGCTCCCCGGGGAGCGGAGCGGGGGACAATGAGCAGTTCTTC
CASSSPGSGAGDNEQFF
>-|-|TRBV2|TRBJ2-3
TGTGCCAGCAGTGCTGTCGTCGCGGGGGCAAGGGGTGTCACAGATACGCAGTATTTT
CASSAVVAGARGVTDTQYF
>few|TRBD1|TRBV29-1|TRBJ2-7
TGCAGCGTTGAAGACGCTTCGGACAGGGGGGGCTACGAGCAGTACTTC
CSVEDASDRGGYEQYF
>-|TRBD1|TRBV5-4|TRBJ2-5
TGTGCCAGCAGCTGGGGACAGGGAAGGAGAGAGACCCAGTACTTC
CASSWGQGRRETQYF
>few|-|TRBV2|TRBJ2-7
TGTGCCAGCAGCACCTACGAGCAGTACTTC
CASSTYEQYF
>-|-|TRBV13|TRBJ2-2
TGTGCCAGCAGCTCGACACTCACCCCAGGGTCACCCGGGGAGCTGTTTTTT
CASSSTLTPGSPGELFF
>few|-|TRBV29-1|TRBJ2-1
TGCAGCGTGGCAGGGGGGTCCTACAATGAGCAGTTCTTC
CSVAGGSYNEQFF
>few|-|TRBV5-1|TRBJ2-5
TGCGCCAGCCGGAGGGAGACCCAGTACTTC
CASRRETQYF
>-|-|TRBV19|TRBJ1-5
TGTGCCAGTAGGTGGGCAGGGGCTAGCAATCAGCCCCAGCATTTT
CASRWAGASNQPQHF
>-|TRBD2|TRBV7-9|TRBJ2-3
TGTGCCAGCAGCCTGCTAGCGGGCACAGATACGCAGTATTTT
CASSLLAGTDTQYF
>-|TRBD1|TRBV27|TRBJ2-7
TGTGCCAGCAGTGCCCGGGACAGCTACGAGCAGTACTTC
CASSARDSYEQYF
>-|TRBD1|TRBV4-1|TRBJ2-7
TGCGCCAGCAGCCGAGCGACAGGGGGGTACTACGAGCAGTACTTC
CASSRATGGYYEQYF
>-|-|TRBV30|TRBJ2-6
TGTGCCTGGAGAGGGGCTCCTGGGGCCAACGTCCTGACTTTC
CAWRGAPGANVLTF
>few|-|TRBV27|TRBJ2-3
TGTGCCAGCAGTCACCAAGGGGATACGCAGTATTTT
CASSHQGDTQYF
>-|TRBD1|TRBV15|TRBJ1-1
TGTGCCACTCACCCCGGGACAGGGATTATGAACACTGAAGCTTTCTTT
CATHPGTGIMNTEAFF
>-|-|TRBV25-1|TRBJ1-4
TGTGCCAGCAGTCCTTTAGGGGAAAAACTGTTTTTT
CASSPLGEKLFF
>-|-|TRBV9|TRBJ2-7
TGTGCCAGCAGCGTAGCTGGCGATTACGAGCAGTACTTC
CASSVAGDYEQYF
>-|TRBD1|TRBV5-1|TRBJ2-1
TGCGCCAGCAGCCCGGGACCGGGACAGGCCGCAATCGGGCAGTTCTTC
CASSPGPGQAAIGQFF